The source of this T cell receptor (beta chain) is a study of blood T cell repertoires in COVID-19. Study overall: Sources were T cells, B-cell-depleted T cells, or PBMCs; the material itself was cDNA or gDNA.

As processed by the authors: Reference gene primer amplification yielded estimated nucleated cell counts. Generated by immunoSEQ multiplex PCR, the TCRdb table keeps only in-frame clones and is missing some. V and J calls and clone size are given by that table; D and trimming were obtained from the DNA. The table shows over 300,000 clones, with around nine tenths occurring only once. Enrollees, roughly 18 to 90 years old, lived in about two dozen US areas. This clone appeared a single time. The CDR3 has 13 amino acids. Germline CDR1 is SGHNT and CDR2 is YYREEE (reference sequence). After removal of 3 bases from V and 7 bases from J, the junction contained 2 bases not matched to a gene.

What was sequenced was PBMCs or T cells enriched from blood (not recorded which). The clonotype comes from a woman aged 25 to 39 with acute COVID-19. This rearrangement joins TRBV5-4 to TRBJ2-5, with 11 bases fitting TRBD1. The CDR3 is CASSSGTGGTQYF. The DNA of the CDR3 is TGTGCCAGCAGCTCCGGGACAGGGGGGACCCAGTACTTC.